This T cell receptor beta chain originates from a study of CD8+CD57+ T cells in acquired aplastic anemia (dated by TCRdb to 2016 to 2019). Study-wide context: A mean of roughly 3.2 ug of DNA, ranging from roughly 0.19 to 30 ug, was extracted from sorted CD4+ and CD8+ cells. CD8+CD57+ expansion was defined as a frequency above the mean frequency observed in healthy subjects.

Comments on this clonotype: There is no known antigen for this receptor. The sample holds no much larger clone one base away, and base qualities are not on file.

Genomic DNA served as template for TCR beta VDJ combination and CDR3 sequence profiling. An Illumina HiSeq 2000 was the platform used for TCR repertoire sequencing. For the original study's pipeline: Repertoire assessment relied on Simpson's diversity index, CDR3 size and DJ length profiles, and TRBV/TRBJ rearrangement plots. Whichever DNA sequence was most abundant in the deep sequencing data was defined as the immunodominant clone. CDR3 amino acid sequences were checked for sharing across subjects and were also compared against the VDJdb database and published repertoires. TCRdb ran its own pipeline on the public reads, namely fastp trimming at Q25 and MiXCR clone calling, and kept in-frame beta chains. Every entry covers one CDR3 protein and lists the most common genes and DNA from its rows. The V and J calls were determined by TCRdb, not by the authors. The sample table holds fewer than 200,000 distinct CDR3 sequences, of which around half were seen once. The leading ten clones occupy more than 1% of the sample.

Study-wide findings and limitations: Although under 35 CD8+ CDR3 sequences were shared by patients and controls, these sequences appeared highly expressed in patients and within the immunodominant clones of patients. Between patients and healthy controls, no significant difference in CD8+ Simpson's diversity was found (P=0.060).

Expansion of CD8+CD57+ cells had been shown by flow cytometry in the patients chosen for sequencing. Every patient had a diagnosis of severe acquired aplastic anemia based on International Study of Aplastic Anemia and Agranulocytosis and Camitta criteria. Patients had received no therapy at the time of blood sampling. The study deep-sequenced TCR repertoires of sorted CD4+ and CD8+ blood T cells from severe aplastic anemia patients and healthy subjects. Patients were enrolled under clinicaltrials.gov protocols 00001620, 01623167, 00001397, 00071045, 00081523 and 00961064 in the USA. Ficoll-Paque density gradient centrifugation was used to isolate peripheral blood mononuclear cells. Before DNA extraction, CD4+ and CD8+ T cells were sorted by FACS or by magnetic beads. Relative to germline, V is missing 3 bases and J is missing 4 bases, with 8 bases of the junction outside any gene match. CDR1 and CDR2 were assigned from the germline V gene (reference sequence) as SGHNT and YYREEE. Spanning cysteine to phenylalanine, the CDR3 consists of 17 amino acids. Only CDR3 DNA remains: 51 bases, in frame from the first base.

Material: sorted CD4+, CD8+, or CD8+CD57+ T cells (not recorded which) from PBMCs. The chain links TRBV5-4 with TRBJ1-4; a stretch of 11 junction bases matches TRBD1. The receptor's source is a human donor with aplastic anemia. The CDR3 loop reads CASSWTGGAEGNEKLFF. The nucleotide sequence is TGTGCCAGCAGCTGGACAGGGGGCGCGGAGGGTAATGAAAAACTGTTTTTT.